This is a list of T cell receptor beta chains from one sample in a study of cytomegalovirus exposure and HLA in healthy donors. Using immunoSEQ multiplex PCR, the repertoire was profiled, and TCRdb retains in-frame clones only, with some absent. This table holds around 130,000 clones, around 85% found once. The sample comprised PBMCs. Receptor source: a woman under 40 in good health and CMV-seropositive. The conserved cysteine and the conserved F or W are not part of the CDR3 here.

v_gene: TRBV27
j_gene: TRBJ1-1
CDR3aa: ASRGGEGAFSEAF

v_gene: TRBV5-1
j_gene: TRBJ2-3
CDR3aa: ASNNGQFNTDTQY

v_gene: TRBV5-1
j_gene: TRBJ2-7
CDR3aa: ASSLSTGGNSYEQY

v_gene: TRBV7-9
j_gene: TRBJ2-7
CDR3aa: ASSLDREGRSEQY

v_gene: TRBV5-6
j_gene: TRBJ1-2
CDR3aa: ASKQGEAYGYT

v_gene: TRBV15
j_gene: TRBJ1-5
CDR3aa: ATSRAGTGSWNQPQH

v_gene: TRBV5-1
j_gene: TRBJ2-3
CDR3aa: ASSSTGEGTDTQY

v_gene: TRBV30
j_gene: TRBJ2-2
CDR3aa: AWSASGGFTGELF

v_gene: TRBV2
j_gene: TRBJ2-3
CDR3aa: ASSRTSGHLGMGTDTQY

v_gene: TRBV5-1
j_gene: TRBJ2-7
CDR3aa: ASSFRVGRGEQY

v_gene: TRBV11-1
j_gene: TRBJ2-1
CDR3aa: ASSLNEFGGRTYNEQF

v_gene: TRBV2
j_gene: TRBJ1-5
CDR3aa: ASSARDRGGWVQPQH

v_gene: TRBV11-3
j_gene: TRBJ1-1
CDR3aa: ASSLGGNQEAF

v_gene: TRBV19
j_gene: TRBJ2-1
CDR3aa: AVRGAGGRYNEQF

v_gene: TRBV5-1
j_gene: TRBJ2-1
CDR3aa: ASTLGGGVGLTEQF

v_gene: TRBV5-1
j_gene: TRBJ1-2
CDR3aa: ASSLGGGVYGYT

v_gene: TRBV11-1
j_gene: TRBJ1-1
CDR3aa: ASSFGAIFDRNTEAF

v_gene: TRBV5-8
j_gene: TRBJ2-3
CDR3aa: ASSLKGADTQY

v_gene: TRBV9
j_gene: TRBJ1-6
CDR3aa: ASSGGTAKLH

v_gene: TRBV5-8
j_gene: TRBJ1-1
CDR3aa: ASSYTGATEAF

v_gene: TRBV19
j_gene: TRBJ2-1
CDR3aa: ASSTGLAVYNEQF

v_gene: TRBV30
j_gene: TRBJ1-4
CDR3aa: AWSRGRLNEKLF

v_gene: TRBV28
j_gene: TRBJ2-7
CDR3aa: ASRVLGGTSYEQY

v_gene: TRBV2
j_gene: TRBJ2-7
CDR3aa: ASRSYEQY

v_gene: TRBV9
j_gene: TRBJ1-5
CDR3aa: ASGRGYSNQPQH

v_gene: TRBV28
j_gene: TRBJ1-3
CDR3aa: ASRVYRGYGGDTIY

v_gene: TRBV2
j_gene: TRBJ2-1
CDR3aa: ASGTSGIRDEQF

v_gene: TRBV19
j_gene: TRBJ1-5
CDR3aa: ASGKPQH

v_gene: TRBV6-5
j_gene: TRBJ1-4
CDR3aa: ASSRTAYNEKLF

v_gene: TRBV5-5
j_gene: TRBJ2-1
CDR3aa: ASSPGLDNEQF

v_gene: TRBV5-5
j_gene: TRBJ1-2
CDR3aa: ASSRGGQVIYGYT

v_gene: TRBV28
j_gene: TRBJ1-4
CDR3aa: ASSPAGNNEKLF

v_gene: TRBV28
j_gene: TRBJ1-2
CDR3aa: ATVGQPPNYGYT

v_gene: TRBV5-1
j_gene: TRBJ1-3
CDR3aa: ASSLGSTSGNTIY

v_gene: TRBV6-1
j_gene: TRBJ1-5
CDR3aa: ASSNGHAINQPQH

v_gene: TRBV5-1
j_gene: TRBJ2-1
CDR3aa: ASRLAIYNEQF

v_gene: TRBV6-5
j_gene: TRBJ2-1
CDR3aa: ASSPGGSSYNEQF

v_gene: TRBV4-2
j_gene: TRBJ2-2
CDR3aa: ASSQDLAVNTGELF

v_gene: TRBV5-1
j_gene: TRBJ2-7
CDR3aa: ASSLGAGGPGEQY

v_gene: TRBV29-1
j_gene: TRBJ1-2
CDR3aa: SVEDPADYGYT

v_gene: TRBV6-5
j_gene: TRBJ1-2
CDR3aa: ASSTTGSGYT

v_gene: TRBV25-1
j_gene: TRBJ2-1
CDR3aa: ASNRGPSSYNEQF

v_gene: TRBV30
j_gene: TRBJ1-2
CDR3aa: AWSGANYGYT